This T cell receptor (beta chain) is drawn from a study of regulatory T cells in long-lasting Graves disease (dated by TCRdb to the early 2020s). Background for the entire study: To count as having persistent Graves' disease, a patient had to have received antithyroid drug treatment for over 5 years with TSH receptor autoantibodies remaining persistently positive. Peripheral blood TCR sequencing and RNA sequencing compared persistent Graves' disease patients with newly diagnosed Graves' disease patients. A total of approximately 35 samples underwent TCR sequencing: some 13 from persistent and roughly 20 from newly diagnosed Graves' disease patients. The study was conducted in China and was registered as a clinical trial. Antithyroid drugs had been taken for about 9.7 years on average by persistent Graves' disease patients in the clinical cohort. Overall study outcomes, separate from this receptor: Persistent patients shared more public clonotypes among themselves (around 2,800) than newly diagnosed patients did (more than 850). Sequencing and analysis were restricted to the TCR beta chain. TRBV28, TRBJ1-2 and TRBJ2-5 were preferentially used in persistent disease, while TRBV20-1 and TRBJ2-1 were favored in newly diagnosed disease. The study examined only peripheral blood because the primary lesion, thyroid tissue, could not be accessed. The authors acknowledged the small sample size as a limitation that may reduce accuracy. Persistent Graves' disease patients showed lower TCR Shannon entropy and fewer highly expanded clones than newly diagnosed patients, suggesting clonal expansion.

The table lists this clonotype with many counts. The specificity of this receptor is unknown. No base quality information exists; no much larger clone differs at one position. Library prep was done by multiplex PCR. The sequencing machine was an Illumina HiSeq 4000. To build TCR beta libraries, CDR3 regions were amplified by Arm-PCR using iRepertoire HTBI primers. Before sequencing, the PCR products went through gel purification. As for the original processing: A total of some 65 TRBV and about 13 TRBJ segments were identified across samples and were used for gene usage analysis of CDR3 amino acid clonotypes. COPE and FqMerger were used to merge filtered high-quality paired reads into contigs. BLAST was used to align contigs to IMGT TRBV, TRBD and TRBJ reference genes, with CDR3 defined following IMGT. Any clonotype with a frequency above 0.1% was classified as a highly expanded clone. Repertoire diversity was measured by Shannon entropy, and V-J evenness by the Gini coefficient. Public clonotypes were defined as clonotypes shared by more than one individual. Using fastp trimming at Q25 and MiXCR clonotype assembly, TCRdb reanalyzed the public sequencing data and kept in-frame beta chains. Each entry is one CDR3 protein sequence, shown with its most common DNA and genes. These V and J calls derive from TCRdb rather than the authors' analysis. The sample profile shows some 300,000 distinct CDR3 sequences; 20% to 25% of them were found once. Around 50% of the sample rests with the top ten.

The germline V gene (reference sequence) supplies CDR1 SGHKS and CDR2 YYEKEE. At the junction V is shortened by 1 base and J by 8 bases, with 21 bases in between. Its CDR3 holds 16 amino acids, cysteine through phenylalanine. CDR3 DNA only is kept here, 48 bases in frame from base 1. Per the publication, the time point label means: persistent/refractory GD, antithyroid drugs over 5 years with positive TRAb. RNA was extracted from PBMCs in TRIzol for both TCR sequencing and RNA sequencing. Graves' disease was diagnosed according to American Thyroid Association guidelines. Recruitment of patients was carried out at an endocrinology department in Xi'an, China. Each patient gave around 9 milliliters of peripheral blood, collected in an EDTA anticoagulant tube. Ficoll Paque Plus density gradient separation was used to isolate PBMCs, and no further T cell sorting was done. An Agilent 2100 Bioanalyzer and agarose gel were used to check RNA quality, and a NanoDrop 2000 was used to measure RNA concentration.

The source material was peripheral blood mononuclear cells (PBMCs), sampled when the disease was refractory, from a patient treated with antithyroid drugs. The chain links TRBV5-5 with TRBJ1-2; the D segment could be TRBD1, given 5 matching bases. The TCR originated in a female donor with Graves disease. CDR3 loop: CASSLSPPGGALGYTF. The DNA sequence is TGTGCCAGCAGCTTGTCCCCACCAGGAGGGGCGCTGGGCTACACCTTC.